These 29 T cell receptor beta chains originate from one sample sequenced in a study of T-cell memory formation after mild COVID-19. From the 5' RACE reads, TCRdb called clonotypes with MiXCR, one entry per CDR3 protein. The table has 400,000 or so distinct CDR3 sequences, roughly 20% seen once. Specimen: PBMCs or a T cell subset sorted from them (not recorded which). The receptors were sampled from an adult woman who had mild COVID-19 (a few samples of this study predate the infection). Cell type and time point are not known.

This clonotype was seen more than once but under ten times. This chain links TRBV7-6 with TRBJ1-5; 8 bases are a match to TRBD1. Germline V gene data show CDR1 as SGHVS and CDR2 as FNYEAQ. The CDR3 is made up of 16 amino acids. V dropped 4 bases and J dropped 2; count of bases not matched to a gene: 7. CDR3 in DNA: TGTGCCAGCAGCTCAGGACAGGGAGGAGGCAATCAGCCCCAGCATTTT. Its protein is CASSSGQGGGNQPQHF.

V usage is TRBV3-1 and J usage is TRBJ2-3; D may be TRBD2 (5 bases). Deletions cut 3 bases from V and 6 bases from J, with 13 bases between. The length of the CDR3 is 14 residues. Germline values: CDR1 LGHDT, CDR2 YNNKEL (reference sequence). CDR3 sequence reads: CASSQRAARDTQYF. The CDR3 DNA follows: TGTGCCAGCAGCCAGCGGGCTGCCCGGGATACGCAGTATTTT.

This rearrangement joins TRBV18 to TRBJ2-3; no reliable D call. The V end lost 6 bases, the J end lost 5 bases, and 9 bases lay between the germline ends. CDR3 size: 12 residues. CDR1 is KGHSH, CDR2 LQKENI, per germline. In nucleotides, the CDR3 is TGTGCCAGCTCCCCAATGAAAGATACGCAGTATTTT. It is translated as CASSPMKDTQYF. The full variable domain, its missing parts supplied by reference TRBV18 and TRBJ2-3, is NAGVMQNPRHLVRRRGQEARLRCSPMKGHSHVYWYRQLPEEGLKFMVYLQKENIIDESGMPKERFSAEFPKEGPSILRIQQVVRGDSAAYFCASSPMKDTQYFGPGTRLTVL.

The chain joins TRBV9 to TRBJ1-1, with D uncertain. This CDR3 has 15 amino acids. V lost 4 bases to trimming and J lost 0 bases, with 13 bases between them. Per the germline V gene, CDR1 is SGDLS and CDR2 is YYNGEE. The CDR3 DNA sequence: TGTGCCAGCAGCCTAAGCTCGACGGTGAACACTGAAGCTTTCTTT. This translates into CASSLSSTVNTEAFF.

The chain links TRBV19 to TRBJ1-1, with a weak D call TRBD1 (6 bases). Looked up from germline, CDR1 is LNHDA and CDR2 is SQIVND (reference sequence). V dropped 5 bases and J dropped 3 bases, with 16 bases sitting between them. The CDR3 is made up of 15 amino acids. The CDR3 region has the DNA TGTGCCAGTAGTGGCCATCGGGGGGGGCACACTGAAGCTTTCTTT. Protein sequence: CASSGHRGGHTEAFF.

The chain is built from TRBV3-1 and TRBJ2-7; D ambiguous. This CDR3 region has 12 residues. With 1 base removed from V and 5 bases from J, the gap between germline ends came to 6 bases. Per germline, CDR1 LGHDT and CDR2 YNNKEL (reference sequence). The CDR3 sequence is CASSQGIHEQYF. The CDR3 coding sequence is TGTGCCAGCAGCCAAGGAATCCACGAGCAGTACTTC.

The chain combines TRBV5-1 with TRBJ2-7; the D is unclear. Trimming stripped 2 bases from V and 1 base from J, with 19 bases between. The germline V gene encodes CDR1 SGHRS and CDR2 YFSETQ. The CDR3 totals 17 residues. For the CDR3, the DNA is TGCGCCAGCAGCTTTGGTTACGGAAGCTTCGTTTCCTACGAGCAGTACTTC. Residues: CASSFGYGSFVSYEQYF.

The chain links TRBV3-1 to TRBJ1-1; D is undetermined. Germline loops: CDR1 LGHDT, CDR2 YNNKEL (reference sequence). The CDR3 consists of 15 residues. With 0 bases removed from V and 0 bases from J, the gap between germline ends came to 8 bases. CDR3 sequence: CASSQEVALNTEAFF. The CDR3 coding sequence is TGTGCCAGCAGCCAAGAAGTTGCCCTGAACACTGAAGCTTTCTTT.

This chain links TRBV3-1 with TRBJ1-6; weak D call: TRBD1 (5 bases). The CDR3 length is 14 residues. Germline lookup yields CDR1 LGHDT and CDR2 YNNKEL (reference sequence). Trimming removed 4 bases at V and 15 bases at J, with 19 bases between. This CDR3 is CASSPGRAPSDLHF. The DNA for the CDR3 is TGTGCCAGCAGCCCAGGGAGAGCCCCTTCGGACCTCCACTTT.

This clonotype has just a few counts. This chain joins TRBV6-1 and TRBJ2-2, with 10 nucleotides matching TRBD1. After removal of 6 bases from V and 0 bases from J, the junction contained 4 bases not matched to a gene. The V gene's germline CDR1 is MNHNS and CDR2 SASEGT. The CDR3 extends over 16 amino acids. CDR3 loop: CASRSGTGANTGELFF. CDR3 sequence (DNA): TGTGCCAGCAGGTCCGGGACAGGGGCGAACACCGGGGAGCTGTTTTTT.

This clonotype was counted only a few times. V and J are TRBV7-9 and TRBJ2-7; 11 bases line up with TRBD1. The ends lost 3 bases at V and 8 bases at J; junction bases unmatched: 6. The CDR3 spans 14 residues. CDR1 is SEHNR and CDR2 is FQNEAQ in the germline V gene (reference sequence). The CDR3 nucleotides are TGTGCCAGCAGCTTGGACAGGGGGCATTCCCAGCAGTACTTC. It translates to CASSLDRGHSQQYF.

The rearrangement links TRBV27 to TRBJ2-7, with TRBD1 matching 8 bases. V lost 2 bases to trimming and J lost 6 bases; unmatched junction nucleotides: 6. The CDR3 loop spans 14 amino acids. Per germline, CDR1 MNHEY and CDR2 SMNVEV (reference sequence). This chain's CDR3 is CASSLSQGAGEQYF. The CDR3 DNA follows: TGTGCCAGCAGTTTAAGCCAGGGGGCGGGCGAGCAGTACTTC.

This clonotype was seen a few times. V and J are TRBV12-3 or TRBV12-4 and TRBJ2-1, with 7 bases fitting TRBD2. CDR3 length: 15 residues. V shed 1 base and J 14 bases; nucleotides not matched to a gene: 14. The DNA for the CDR3 is TGTGCCAGCAGTTTAGGGTCCCCGCGGGCTAGCGGCGAGTTCTTC. This translates into CASSLGSPRASGEFF.

This CDR3 is CASSESNPELAKNIQYF. Here the CDR3 DNA reads TGCGCCAGCAGTGAGTCGAATCCGGAATTAGCCAAAAACATTCAGTACTTC. The genes are TRBV10-2 and TRBJ2-4; the D is unclear. CDR3 length: 17 residues. The V end lost 0 bases, the J end lost 0 bases, and 12 bases lay between the germline ends. The germline gives CDR1 WSHSY, CDR2 SAAADI.

This clonotype was picked up many times. This chain joins TRBV6-5 and TRBJ1-6; D not resolved. The CDR3 covers 17 residues. Deletions cut 2 bases from V and 0 bases from J, with 11 bases between. Germline V gene data show CDR1 as MNHEY and CDR2 as SVGAGI. The CDR3 reads CASSYGAPGSYNSPLHF. CDR3 sequence (DNA): TGTGCCAGCAGTTACGGAGCTCCGGGCTCCTATAATTCACCCCTCCACTTT.

The chain couples TRBV4-3 to TRBJ2-1; D is undetermined. CDR3 length equals 13 residues. Germline CDR1 reads LGHNA; CDR2 reads YSLEER. Between the trimmed V and J ends, which lost 0 bases and 7 bases, there was a span of 7 bases. For the CDR3, the DNA is TGCGCCAGCAGCCAAGAATCAGCTAATGAGCAGTTCTTC. It specifies CASSQESANEQFF.

This chain joins TRBV4-1 and TRBJ2-7, with D possibly matching TRBD1 (8 bases). The CDR3 sequence is 17 residues long. Germline V gives CDR1 MGHRA, CDR2 YSYEKL. V lost 3 bases to trimming and J lost 2 bases, with 20 bases between them. CDR3 in amino acids: CASSQREEQGGTYEQYF. The CDR3 coding sequence is TGCGCCAGCAGCCAGCGAGAGGAACAGGGGGGGACCTACGAGCAGTACTTC.

V and J are TRBV4-1 and TRBJ1-2; D unresolved. V was pared by 1 base and J by 4 bases, with 7 bases between. There are 13 residues in the CDR3. CDR1 MGHRA and CDR2 YSYEKL come from the germline V gene. The CDR3 DNA reads as TGCGCCAGCAGCCAAGTGATCCTCTATGGCTACACCTTC. It codes for CASSQVILYGYTF.

This chain links TRBV5-1 with TRBJ2-5; D uncertain. The CDR3 is made up of 14 amino acids. V was pared by 4 bases and J by 7 bases, with 17 bases between. Germline CDR1 is SGHRS and CDR2 is YFSETQ. CDR3 loop: CASSLQPDLPTQYF. The CDR3 DNA sequence: TGCGCCAGCAGCCTGCAGCCGGACCTACCGACCCAGTACTTC.

The chain is built from TRBV9 and TRBJ2-1, with a weak D call TRBD1 (5 bases). The length of the CDR3 is 16 residues. In germline, CDR1 is SGDLS, CDR2 YYNGEE. Trimming removed 6 bases from V and 0 bases from J, with 16 bases in between. CDR3 coding DNA: TGTGCCAGCACCCCGGTAGGACACCACTCCTACAATGAGCAGTTCTTC. Amino acid sequence: CASTPVGHHSYNEQFF.

This clonotype has a handful of counts. The chain carries TRBV29-1 and TRBJ2-1; 9 bases align to TRBD1. The CDR3 is 15 amino acids. Germline lookup yields CDR1 SQVTM and CDR2 ANQGSEA. J lost 7 bases, V lost 3 bases, and 10 bases had no gene match. CDR3 loop: CSVDFRDRERNEQFF. CDR3 DNA sequence: TGCAGCGTTGATTTCCGGGACAGGGAAAGGAATGAGCAGTTCTTC.

In this sample, this clonotype turned up a few times. The gene calls are TRBV19 and TRBJ2-1; 9 bases map to TRBD1. V shed 6 bases, J shed 15 bases, and the junction held 6 bases outside the gene matches. CDR3 length: 11 residues. CDR1 is LNHDA, CDR2 SQIVND, per germline (reference sequence). As DNA, the CDR3 is TGTGCCAGTAGCGGACAGGGGACCTGGTTCTTC. Translated, it gives CASSGQGTWFF. Full variable domain (rest looked up from reference TRBV19 and TRBJ2-1): DGGITQSPKYLFRKEGQNVTLSCEQNLNHDAMYWYRQDPGQGLRLIYYSQIVNDFQKGDIAEGYSVSREKKESFPLTVTSAQKNPTAFYLCASSGQGTWFFGPGTRLTVL.

This clonotype was seen a few times. This chain uses TRBV9 with TRBJ2-3; D assignment may be TRBD1 or TRBD2 (6 bases each). The CDR3 has 15 residues. Germline values: CDR1 SGDLS, CDR2 YYNGEE. V lost 0 bases and J lost 5, with 13 bases in between. CDR3 DNA sequence: TGTGCCAGCAGCGTAGATGGGGGGCGAGGAGATACGCAGTATTTT. This translates into CASSVDGGRGDTQYF.

The chain links TRBV5-1 to TRBJ2-5; D is possibly TRBD1 or TRBD2 (6 bases each). This CDR3 contains 15 residues. V shed 4 bases and J shed 2 bases, with 15 bases lying between them. CDR1 SGHRS and CDR2 YFSETQ come from the germline V gene. The CDR3: CASSGGLVIQETQYF. In DNA form, the CDR3 reads TGCGCCAGCAGCGGGGGGCTAGTGATTCAAGAGACCCAGTACTTC.

The chain joins TRBV3-1 to TRBJ1-1; a weak D match, TRBD1 (5 bases). CDR3 length: 13 amino acids. V lost 2 bases and J 6 bases, leaving 10 bases between the germline ends. Germline V gene data show CDR1 as LGHDT and CDR2 as YNNKEL (reference sequence). The CDR3 region is CASSQRRGAEAFF. The CDR3 DNA sequence: TGTGCCAGCAGCCAAAGGCGGGGGGCTGAAGCTTTCTTT.

This clonotype was found many times. In nucleotides, the CDR3 is TGTGCCAGTAGCTTAACAATACAGGGTCACAATGAGCAGTTCTTC. This gives the protein CASSLTIQGHNEQFF. This chain joins TRBV19 and TRBJ2-1, with D tentatively TRBD1 (6 bases). Trimming cost V 6 bases and J 5 bases, with 17 bases left between them. CDR1 and CDR2 from the germline V gene are LNHDA and SQIVND (reference sequence). CDR3 size: 15 residues.

V usage is TRBV7-6 and J usage is TRBJ1-1, with 7 bases aligning to TRBD1. CDR3 size: 16 residues. V was pared by 4 bases and J by 3 bases, with 11 bases of the junction left unmatched. Germline V CDR1 and CDR2: SGHVS, FNYEAQ. The CDR3 DNA follows: TGTGCCAGCAGCTCCTACCCCCGGACAGGCTACACTGAAGCTTTCTTT. Encoded protein: CASSSYPRTGYTEAFF.

This clonotype was seen more than once but under ten times. The rearrangement links TRBV24-1 to TRBJ1-1; weak D call: TRBD1 (5 bases). From germline, CDR1 is KGHDR and CDR2 SFDVKD. The V gene lost 3 bases and the J gene lost 4 bases, with 11 bases spanning the gap. The CDR3 is made up of 14 amino acids. CDR3 loop: CATSDPGTTTEAFF. In DNA form, the CDR3 reads TGTGCCACCAGTGATCCCGGGACGACCACTGAAGCTTTCTTT.

This clonotype occurred many times. This chain links TRBV19 with TRBJ2-3; weak D call: TRBD1 (6 bases). The CDR3 runs to 13 residues. Trimming cost V 5 bases and J 9 bases, with 15 bases left between them. CDR1 and CDR2 (germline): LNHDA, SQIVND (reference sequence). The CDR3: CASSWTEDATQYF. The CDR3 region has the DNA TGTGCCAGTAGTTGGACAGAGGACGCGACGCAGTATTTT.